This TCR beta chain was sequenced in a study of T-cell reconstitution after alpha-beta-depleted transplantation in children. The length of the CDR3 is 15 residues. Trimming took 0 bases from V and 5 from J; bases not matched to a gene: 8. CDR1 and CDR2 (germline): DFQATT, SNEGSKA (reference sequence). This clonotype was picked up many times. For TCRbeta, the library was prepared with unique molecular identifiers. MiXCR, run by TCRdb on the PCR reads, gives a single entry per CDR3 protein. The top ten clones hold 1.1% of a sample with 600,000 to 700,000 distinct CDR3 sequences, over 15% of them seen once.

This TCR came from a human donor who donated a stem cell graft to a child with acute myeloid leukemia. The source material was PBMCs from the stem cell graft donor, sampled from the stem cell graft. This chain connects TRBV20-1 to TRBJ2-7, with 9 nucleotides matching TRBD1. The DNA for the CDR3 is TGCAGTGCTAGAGACCCCGGGACAGGGATAAACGAGCAGTACTTC. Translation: CSARDPGTGINEQYF.